Listed here are 22 T cell receptor beta chains from one sample, sequenced in a study of cytomegalovirus exposure and HLA in healthy donors. The PCR had 60 Vbeta and 13 Jbeta primers. TCRdb keeps only in-frame clones here, not all; method: immunoSEQ multiplex PCR. The sample holds roughly 120,000 clones; roughly 70% are singletons and the top ten take roughly 4.2%. Material: PBMCs. The receptors here all came from a woman aged 40-49 years in good health and CMV-seropositive.

The chain is built from TRBV6-6 and TRBJ1-5; TRBD1 aligns across 7 bases. V lost 7 bases to trimming and J lost 0 bases; unmatched junction nucleotides: 9. Germline V gene lookup returns CDR1 MNHNY and CDR2 SVGAGI (reference sequence). The CDR3 extends over 16 amino acids. The CDR3 reads CASTLGQSNSNQPQHF. CDR3 DNA: TGTGCCAGCACATTGGGACAGTCTAATAGCAATCAGCCCCAGCATTTT.

The rearrangement joins TRBV11-3 to TRBJ1-1, with D tentatively TRBD1 (5 bases). V was clipped by 7 bases and J by 2 bases, with 20 bases between them. CDR3 length: 16 amino acids. The germline V gene has CDR1 SGHNT and CDR2 YENEEA. CDR3 sequence reads: CASKRDGGSRNTEAFF. CDR3 in DNA: TGTGCCAGCAAGAGAGACGGGGGGTCCCGCAACACTGAAGCTTTCTTT.

The chain combines TRBV19 with TRBJ1-1; D is possibly TRBD1 (5 bases). The CDR3 runs 15 residues. Germline V lookup: CDR1 LNHDA, CDR2 SQIVND (reference sequence). Trimming took off 1 base at V and 5 bases at J, with 14 bases between the two ends. The CDR3 nucleotides are TGTGCCAGTAGTATAGCCAACACAGGACTAACTGAAGCTTTCTTT. This gives the protein CASSIANTGLTEAFF.

The gene calls are TRBV9 and TRBJ2-7; D might be TRBD1 (6 bases). V dropped 0 bases and J dropped 3 bases, with 10 bases sitting between them. The CDR3 sequence is 14 residues long. The germline V gene has CDR1 SGDLS and CDR2 YYNGEE. The CDR3 here is CASSVAAGDYEQYF. Here the CDR3 DNA reads TGTGCCAGCAGCGTAGCTGCAGGGGACTACGAGCAGTACTTC.

This chain connects TRBV9 to TRBJ2-3; possible D gene TRBD1, 5 bases. Per germline, CDR1 SGDLS and CDR2 YYNGEE. With 0 bases removed from V and 4 bases from J, the gap between germline ends came to 12 bases. This CDR3 is built from 15 residues. CDR3 protein: CASSVGGGLSDTQYF. In nucleotides, the CDR3 is TGTGCCAGCAGCGTAGGGGGCGGTCTATCAGATACGCAGTATTTT.

This clone was found a few times. This chain links TRBV28 with TRBJ2-3; TRBD2 might be the D (7 bases). Germline V gene data show CDR1 as MDHEN and CDR2 as SYDVKM. V lost 1 base and J 2 bases, leaving 13 bases between the germline ends. This CDR3 is built from 16 residues. CDR3: CASSLSGAGDTDTQYF. The CDR3 DNA sequence: TGTGCCAGCAGTTTATCGGGGGCGGGGGACACAGATACGCAGTATTTT.

This chain joins TRBV10-3 and TRBJ1-1, with no clear D. V was trimmed by 1 base and J by 4 bases, leaving 10 bases between them. Looked up from germline, CDR1 is ENHRY and CDR2 is SYGVKD. The CDR3 extends over 14 amino acids. CDR3 nucleotide sequence: TGTGCCATCAGTGAGTATGATGGGAGCACTGAAGCTTTCTTT. It encodes CAISEYDGSTEAFF.

The chain has TRBV7-8 and TRBJ1-2, with 7 bases matching TRBD1. CDR3 length: 14 amino acids. V lost 1 base to trimming and J lost 4 bases; unmatched junction nucleotides: 3. Germline V CDR1 and CDR2: SGHVS, FQNEAQ. DNA for the CDR3: TGTGCCAGCAGCTTAGGAGGGGGCGGCTATGGCTACACCTTC. Amino acids: CASSLGGGGYGYTF.

This clone came up a few times. V and J are TRBV7-2 and TRBJ2-7; 7 bases are a match to TRBD2. The CDR3 totals 16 residues. J was trimmed by 6 bases and V by 2 bases; bases with no gene match: 13. Germline V gene sequence: CDR1 SGHTA, CDR2 FQGNSA. The CDR3 bases are TGTGCCAGCAGCTTAATCCCACTCGGGGGGACGGGCGAGCAGTACTTC. Translated: CASSLIPLGGTGEQYF.

This rearrangement joins TRBV7-6 to TRBJ2-3; D may be TRBD2 (5 bases). The CDR3 sequence is 18 residues long. The germline gives CDR1 SGHVS, CDR2 FNYEAQ. V was clipped by 1 base and J by 5 bases, with 22 bases between them. The chain's CDR3 is CASSLGLAEARLVDTQYF. For the CDR3, the DNA is TGTGCCAGCAGCTTAGGTCTAGCAGAGGCCAGGCTCGTAGATACGCAGTATTTT.

The rearrangement links TRBV19 to TRBJ1-5, with D perhaps matching TRBD1 (5 bases). Trimming removed 3 bases at V and 3 bases at J, with 12 bases between. The CDR3 has 15 amino acids. CDR1 is LNHDA, CDR2 SQIVND, per germline (reference sequence). The CDR3: CASSITRQLNQPQHF. The CDR3 DNA sequence: TGTGCCAGTAGTATCACCCGACAGCTCAATCAGCCCCAGCATTTT.

The chain couples TRBV5-6 to TRBJ2-3; 14 positions agree with TRBD2. The CDR3 has 15 amino acids. With 4 bases clipped from V and 5 bases from J, the junction kept 3 bases outside the gene matches. The germline CDR1 and CDR2 sequences are SGHDT and YYEEEE. This CDR3 reads CASSGGLAGGDTQYF. As DNA, the CDR3 is TGTGCCAGCAGCGGCGGACTAGCGGGGGGAGATACGCAGTATTTT.

V is TRBV7-3 and J is TRBJ2-5; 11 nucleotides line up with TRBD1. This CDR3 region has 16 residues. V dropped 1 base and J dropped 5; count of bases not matched to a gene: 6. The germline CDR1 and CDR2 sequences are SGHTA and FQGTGA. The CDR3 bases are TGTGCCAGCAGCTTAAATGGACAGGGGGCAGGGGAGACCCAGTACTTC. Its protein product is CASSLNGQGAGETQYF.

The genes are TRBV7-6 and TRBJ1-1; D is possibly TRBD1 (6 bases). The germline V gene encodes CDR1 SGHVS and CDR2 FNYEAQ. The CDR3 loop spans 14 amino acids. Trimming took off 5 bases at V and 5 bases at J, with 15 bases between the two ends. The CDR3 sequence is CASSPLGAGTEAFF. The DNA of the CDR3 is TGTGCCAGCAGCCCCTTGGGGGCTGGAACTGAAGCTTTCTTT.

The chain carries TRBV5-1 and TRBJ2-1, with 7 bases lining up with TRBD2. This CDR3 contains 15 residues. After removal of 2 bases from V and 3 bases from J, the junction contained 5 bases not matched to a gene. Germline CDR1 is SGHRS and CDR2 is YFSETQ. In DNA form, the CDR3 reads TGCGCCAGCAGCTTCGCGGTAGCGGGCTACAATGAGCAGTTCTTC. Translation: CASSFAVAGYNEQFF.

The J gene is TRBJ2-1, the V gene TRBV12-5, with 7 bases lining up with TRBD1. This CDR3 has 20 amino acids. Germline V gene lookup returns CDR1 LGHNT and CDR2 FRNRAP. After removal of 2 bases from V and 0 bases from J, the junction contained 16 bases not matched to a gene. CDR3 in amino acids: CASGLSFLPGQWSSYNEQFF. CDR3 nucleotide sequence: TGTGCTAGTGGTTTGTCCTTCCTCCCGGGACAGTGGAGCTCCTACAATGAGCAGTTCTTC.

This sequence joins TRBV9 and TRBJ1-1, with 8 positions matching TRBD1. The CDR3 runs to 15 residues. V was pared by 4 bases and J by 1 base, with 6 bases of the junction left unmatched. Germline V gives CDR1 SGDLS, CDR2 YYNGEE. The DNA for the CDR3 is TGTGCCAGCAGCCTGCGGACAGGGACGAACACTGAAGCTTTCTTT. As protein: CASSLRTGTNTEAFF.

The J gene is TRBJ1-2, the V gene TRBV7-9; D is unclear. CDR1 and CDR2 (germline): SEHNR, FQNEAQ (reference sequence). Between the trimmed V and J ends, which lost 1 base and 0 bases, there was a span of 9 bases. There are 15 residues in the CDR3. As DNA, the CDR3 is TGTGCCAGCAGCTTAGAGATCAGTGCTAACTATGGCTACACCTTC. Its translation is CASSLEISANYGYTF.

The chain combines TRBV27 with TRBJ1-2; 7 bases are shared with TRBD1. The CDR3 has 15 amino acids. CDR1 and CDR2 from the germline V gene are MNHEY and SMNVEV (reference sequence). The V segment lost 6 bases and the J segment 5 bases; nucleotides outside the gene matches: 12. DNA for the CDR3: TGTGCCAGCAGGACCCTCGGGACAGCGGTATATGGCTACACCTTC. Protein: CASRTLGTAVYGYTF.

This clone appeared once. The V gene is TRBV2, the J gene TRBJ2-2; TRBD1 agrees at 8 bases. V trimming: 0 bases; J trimming: 4 bases; junction bases outside the gene matches: 10. CDR1 and CDR2 from the germline V gene are SNHLY and FYNNEI. The CDR3 is 18 residues long. DNA for the CDR3: TGTGCCAGCAGTGAAGCGGCGCTACAGGGGGTGCTCACCGGGGAGCTGTTTTTT. Residues: CASSEAALQGVLTGELFF.

This rearrangement joins TRBV7-6 to TRBJ1-1; unclear D gene. The CDR3 is 12 amino acids. V shed 5 bases and J shed 5 bases, with 9 bases lying between them. The germline CDR1 and CDR2 sequences are SGHVS and FNYEAQ. The CDR3: CASSQGGTEAFF. CDR3 in DNA: TGTGCCAGCAGCCAAGGAGGGACTGAAGCTTTCTTT. The full variable domain, rest sourced from reference TRBV7-6 and TRBJ1-1, is GAGVSQSPRYKVTKRGQDVALRCDPISGHVSLYWYRQALGQGPEFLTYFNYEAQQDKSGLPNDRFSAERPEGSISTLTIQRTEQRDSAMYRCASSQGGTEAFFGQGTRLTVV.

The chain links TRBV6-7 to TRBJ2-5; 14 nucleotides line up with TRBD2. TRBV6-7 is labeled an ORF, and its function is uncertain. This CDR3 contains 17 residues. The V segment lost 1 base and the J segment 5 bases; nucleotides outside the gene matches: 6. Written as DNA, the CDR3 is TGTGCCAGCAGTTACTTGGGACTAGCGGGGGTTTCCGAGACCCAGTACTTC. This translates into CASSYLGLAGVSETQYF.